This T cell receptor (beta chain) was sequenced for a study of control samples from healthy donors and cancer patients (TCRdb year 2020). V is trimmed back by 0 bases and J by 0 bases, and the junction contains 6 bases that no gene match accounts for. CDR1 and CDR2 are read off the germline V gene as LGHNA and YSLEER. There are 17 amino acids in the CDR3, from cysteine to phenylalanine inclusive. Just CDR3 DNA is preserved here, 51 bases in frame from base 1. The receptor library was made with the immunoSEQ multiplex PCR assay. TCRdb mirrors the immuneACCESS table, restricted to in-frame sequences. Some clones are absent from its copies; in checked studies, under half trace to an unresolved V gene, and the reason for the others is unknown. The sample yields more than 20,000 clones; roughly 91% were counted once. The ten most abundant clones make up roughly an eighth of the sample. The table lists this clone with a count of one. The antigen it recognizes is unknown. No clone much larger than this one lies a single base away; base qualities are absent.

The clonotype originates from a man aged 50 to 59 with lung cancer. The sequenced sample was PBMCs. The V gene is TRBV4-3 and the J gene is TRBJ2-7, with 9 bases in between that match TRBD2. Read as DNA, the sequence is TGCGCCAGCAGCCAAGAAATGGCTAGCGGGGCCTCCTACGAGCAGTACTTC. It encodes CASSQEMASGASYEQYF.